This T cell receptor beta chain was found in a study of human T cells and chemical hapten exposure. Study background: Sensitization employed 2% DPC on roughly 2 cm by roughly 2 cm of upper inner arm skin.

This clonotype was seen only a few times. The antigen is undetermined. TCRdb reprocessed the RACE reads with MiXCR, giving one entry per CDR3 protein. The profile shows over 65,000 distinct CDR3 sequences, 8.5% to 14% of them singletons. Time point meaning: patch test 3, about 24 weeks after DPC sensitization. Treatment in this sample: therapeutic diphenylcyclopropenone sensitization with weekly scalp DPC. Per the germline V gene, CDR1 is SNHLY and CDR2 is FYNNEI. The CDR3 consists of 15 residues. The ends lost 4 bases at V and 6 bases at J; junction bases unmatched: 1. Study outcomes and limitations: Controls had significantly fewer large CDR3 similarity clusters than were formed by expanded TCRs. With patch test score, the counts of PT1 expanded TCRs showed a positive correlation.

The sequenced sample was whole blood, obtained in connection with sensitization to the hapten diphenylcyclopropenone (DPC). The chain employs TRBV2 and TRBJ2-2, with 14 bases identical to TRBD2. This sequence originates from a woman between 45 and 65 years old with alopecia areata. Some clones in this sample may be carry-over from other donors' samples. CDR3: CASSGLAGGAGELFF. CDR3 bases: TGTGCCAGCAGTGGACTAGCGGGAGGGGCCGGGGAGCTGTTTTTT.